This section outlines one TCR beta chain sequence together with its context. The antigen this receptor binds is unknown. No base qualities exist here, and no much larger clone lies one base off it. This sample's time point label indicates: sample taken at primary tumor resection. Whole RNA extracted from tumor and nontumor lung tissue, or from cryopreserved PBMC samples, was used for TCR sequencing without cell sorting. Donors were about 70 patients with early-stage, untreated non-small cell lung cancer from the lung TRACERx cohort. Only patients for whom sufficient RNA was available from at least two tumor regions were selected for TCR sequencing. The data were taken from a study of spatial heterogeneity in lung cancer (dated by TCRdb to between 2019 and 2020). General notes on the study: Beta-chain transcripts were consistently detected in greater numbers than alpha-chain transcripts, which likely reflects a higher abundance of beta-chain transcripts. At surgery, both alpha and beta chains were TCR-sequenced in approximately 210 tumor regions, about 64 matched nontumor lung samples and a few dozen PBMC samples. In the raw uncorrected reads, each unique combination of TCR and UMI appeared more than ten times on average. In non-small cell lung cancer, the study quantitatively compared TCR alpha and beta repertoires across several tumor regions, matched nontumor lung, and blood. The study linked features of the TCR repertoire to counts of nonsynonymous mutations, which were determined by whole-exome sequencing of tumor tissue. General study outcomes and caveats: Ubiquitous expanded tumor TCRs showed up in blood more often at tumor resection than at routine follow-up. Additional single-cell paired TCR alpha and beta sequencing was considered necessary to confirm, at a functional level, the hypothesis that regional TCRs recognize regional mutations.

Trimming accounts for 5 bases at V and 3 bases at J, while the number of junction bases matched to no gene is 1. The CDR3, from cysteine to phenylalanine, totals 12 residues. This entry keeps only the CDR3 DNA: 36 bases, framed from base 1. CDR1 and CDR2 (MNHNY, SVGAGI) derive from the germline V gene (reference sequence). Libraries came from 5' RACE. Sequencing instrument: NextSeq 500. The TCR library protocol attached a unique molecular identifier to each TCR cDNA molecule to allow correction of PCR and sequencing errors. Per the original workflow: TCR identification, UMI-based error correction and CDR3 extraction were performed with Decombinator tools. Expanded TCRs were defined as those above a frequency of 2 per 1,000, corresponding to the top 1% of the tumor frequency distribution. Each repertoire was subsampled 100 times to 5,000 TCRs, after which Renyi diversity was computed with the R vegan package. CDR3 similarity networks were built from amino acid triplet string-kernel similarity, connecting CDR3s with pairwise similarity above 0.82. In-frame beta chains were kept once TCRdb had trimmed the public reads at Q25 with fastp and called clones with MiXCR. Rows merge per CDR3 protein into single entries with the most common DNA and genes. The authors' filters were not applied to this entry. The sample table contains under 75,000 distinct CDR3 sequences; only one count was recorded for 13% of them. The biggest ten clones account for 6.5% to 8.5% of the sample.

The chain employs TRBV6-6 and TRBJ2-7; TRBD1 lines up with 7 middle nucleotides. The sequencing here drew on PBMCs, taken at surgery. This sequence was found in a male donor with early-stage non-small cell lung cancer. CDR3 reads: CASSGDSYEQYF. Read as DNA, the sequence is TGTGCCAGCAGTGGGGACAGCTACGAGCAGTACTTC.